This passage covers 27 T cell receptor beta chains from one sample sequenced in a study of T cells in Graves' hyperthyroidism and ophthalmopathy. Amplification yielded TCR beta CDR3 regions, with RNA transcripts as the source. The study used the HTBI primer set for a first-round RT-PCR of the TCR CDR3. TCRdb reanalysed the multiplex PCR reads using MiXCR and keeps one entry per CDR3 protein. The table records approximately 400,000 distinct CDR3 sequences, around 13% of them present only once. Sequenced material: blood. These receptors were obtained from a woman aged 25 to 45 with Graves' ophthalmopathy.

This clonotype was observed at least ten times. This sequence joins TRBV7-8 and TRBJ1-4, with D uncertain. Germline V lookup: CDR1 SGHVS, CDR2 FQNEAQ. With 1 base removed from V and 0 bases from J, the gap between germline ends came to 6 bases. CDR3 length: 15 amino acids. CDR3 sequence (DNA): TGTGCCAGCAGCTTAGGCGTGACAACTAATGAAAAACTGTTTTTT. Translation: CASSLGVTTNEKLFF.

Written as DNA, the CDR3 is TGTGCCAGCAGTGCCCTACAGGGCGGTGAGCAGTTCTTC. It is translated as CASSALQGGEQFF. The chain employs TRBV2 and TRBJ2-1; TRBD1 is a possible D gene (6 bases). The CDR3 covers 13 residues. Germline-derived CDR1 and CDR2 are SNHLY and FYNNEI. V lost 4 bases to trimming and J lost 9 bases, with 13 bases between them.

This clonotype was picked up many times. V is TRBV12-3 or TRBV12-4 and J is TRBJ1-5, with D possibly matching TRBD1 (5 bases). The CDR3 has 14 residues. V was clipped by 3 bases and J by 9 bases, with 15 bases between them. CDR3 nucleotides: TGTGCCAGCAGTTTTGCAGGGAGCCAGCGGCCCCAGCATTTT. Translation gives CASSFAGSQRPQHF.

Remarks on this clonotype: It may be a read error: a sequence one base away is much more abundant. CDR3 loop: CASSQQGAGYTF. In DNA, the CDR3 is TGTGCCAGCAGCCAACAGGGGGCCGGCTACACCTTC. The chain combines TRBV3-1 with TRBJ1-2; 8 nucleotides match TRBD1. The germline CDR1 and CDR2 sequences are LGHDT and YNNKEL (reference sequence). This CDR3 is built from 12 residues. After removal of 2 bases from V and 8 bases from J, the junction contained 1 base not matched to a gene. The full variable domain, in which reference TRBV3-1 and TRBJ1-2 provide the parts outside the CDR3, is DTAVSQTPKYLVTQMGNDKSIKCEQNLGHDTMYWYKQDSKKFLKIMFSYNNKELIINETVPNRFSPKSPDKAHLNLHINSLELGDSAVYFCASSQQGAGYTFGSGTRLTVV.

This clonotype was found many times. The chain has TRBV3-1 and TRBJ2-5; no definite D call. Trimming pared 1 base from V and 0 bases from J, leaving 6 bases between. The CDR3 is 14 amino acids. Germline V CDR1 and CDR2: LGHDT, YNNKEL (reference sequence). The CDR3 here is CASSQGTYQETQYF. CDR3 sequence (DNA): TGTGCCAGCAGCCAAGGGACGTACCAAGAGACCCAGTACTTC.

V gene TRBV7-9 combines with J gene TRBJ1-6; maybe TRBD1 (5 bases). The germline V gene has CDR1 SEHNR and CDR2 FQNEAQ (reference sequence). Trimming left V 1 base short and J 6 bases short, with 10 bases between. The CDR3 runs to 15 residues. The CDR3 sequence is CASSLGGDPNSPLHF. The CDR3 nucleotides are TGTGCCAGCAGCTTAGGAGGGGATCCTAATTCACCCCTCCACTTT.

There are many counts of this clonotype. The CDR3 nucleotides read TGCGCCAGCAGCTTCGGGGTCACCCTCGGGGAGACCCAGTACTTC. This gives the protein CASSFGVTLGETQYF. The chain has TRBV5-1 and TRBJ2-5; TRBD2 might be the D (5 bases). V lost 2 bases and J lost 5, with 16 bases in between. The CDR3 contains 15 residues. The germline CDR1 and CDR2 sequences are SGHRS and YFSETQ.

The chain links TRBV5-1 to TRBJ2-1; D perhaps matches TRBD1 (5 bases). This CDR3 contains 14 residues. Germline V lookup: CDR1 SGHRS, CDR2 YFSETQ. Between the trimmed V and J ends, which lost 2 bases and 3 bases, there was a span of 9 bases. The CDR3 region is CASSLKTDYNEQFF. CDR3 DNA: TGCGCCAGCAGCTTAAAGACAGACTACAATGAGCAGTTCTTC. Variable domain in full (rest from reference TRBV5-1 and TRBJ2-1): KAGVTQTPRYLIKTRGQQVTLSCSPISGHRSVSWYQQTPGQGLQFLFEYFSETQRNKGNFPGRFSGRQFSNSRSEMNVSTLELGDSALYLCASSLKTDYNEQFFGPGTRLTVL.

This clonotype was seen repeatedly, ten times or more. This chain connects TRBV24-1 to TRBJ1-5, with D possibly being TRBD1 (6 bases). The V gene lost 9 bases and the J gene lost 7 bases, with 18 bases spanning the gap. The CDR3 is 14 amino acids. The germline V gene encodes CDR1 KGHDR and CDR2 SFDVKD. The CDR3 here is CATSLGGGKQPQHF. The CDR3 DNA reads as TGTGCCACCTCTCTTGGAGGGGGGAAGCAGCCCCAGCATTTT.

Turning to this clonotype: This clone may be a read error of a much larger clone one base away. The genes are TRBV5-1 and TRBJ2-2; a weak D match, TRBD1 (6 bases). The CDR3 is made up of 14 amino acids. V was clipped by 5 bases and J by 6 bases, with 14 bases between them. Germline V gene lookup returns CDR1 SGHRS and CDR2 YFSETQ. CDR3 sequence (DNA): TGCGCCAGCAGGCCCGGGACAACCCCCGGGGAGCTGTTTTTT. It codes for CASRPGTTPGELFF.

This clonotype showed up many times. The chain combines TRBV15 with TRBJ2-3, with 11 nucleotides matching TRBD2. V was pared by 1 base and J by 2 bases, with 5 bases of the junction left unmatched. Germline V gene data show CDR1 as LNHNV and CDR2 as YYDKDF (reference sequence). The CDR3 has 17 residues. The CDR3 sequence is CATSRAPTSGATDTQYF. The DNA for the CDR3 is TGTGCCACCAGCAGAGCCCCGACTAGCGGGGCCACAGATACGCAGTATTTT.

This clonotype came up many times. The CDR3: CASSQDRGSSYEQYF. The CDR3, as DNA: TGTGCCAGCAGCCAAGACAGGGGGAGCTCCTACGAGCAGTACTTC. The chain combines TRBV3-1 with TRBJ2-7, with 7 bases lining up with TRBD1. The CDR3 runs 15 residues. Trimming took 0 bases from V and 0 from J; bases not matched to a gene: 2. Germline lookup yields CDR1 LGHDT and CDR2 YNNKEL (reference sequence).

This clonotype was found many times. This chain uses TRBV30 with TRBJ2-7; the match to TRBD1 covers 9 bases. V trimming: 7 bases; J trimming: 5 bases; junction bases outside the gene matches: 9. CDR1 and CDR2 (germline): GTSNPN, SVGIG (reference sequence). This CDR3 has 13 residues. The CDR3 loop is CAYLDRGGNEQYF. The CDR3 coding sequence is TGTGCCTACCTGGACAGGGGAGGGAACGAGCAGTACTTC.

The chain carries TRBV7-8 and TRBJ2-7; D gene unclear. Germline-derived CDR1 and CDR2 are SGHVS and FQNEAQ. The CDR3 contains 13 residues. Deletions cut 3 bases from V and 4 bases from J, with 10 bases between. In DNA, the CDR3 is TGTGCCAGCAGCTTCGGACCTACGTACGAGCAGTACTTC. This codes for CASSFGPTYEQYF.

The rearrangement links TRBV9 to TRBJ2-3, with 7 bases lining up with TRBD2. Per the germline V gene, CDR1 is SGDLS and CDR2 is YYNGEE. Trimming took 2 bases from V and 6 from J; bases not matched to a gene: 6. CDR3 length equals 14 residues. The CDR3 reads CASSVGGGGDTQYF. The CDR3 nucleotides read TGTGCCAGCAGCGTTGGGGGGGGTGGGGATACGCAGTATTTT.

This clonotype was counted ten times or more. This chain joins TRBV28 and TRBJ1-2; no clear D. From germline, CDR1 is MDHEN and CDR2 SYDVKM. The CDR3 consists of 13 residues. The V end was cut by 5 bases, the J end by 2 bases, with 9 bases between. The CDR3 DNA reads TGTGCCAGCAGTCCAAATATCAACTATGGCTACACCTTC. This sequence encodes CASSPNINYGYTF.

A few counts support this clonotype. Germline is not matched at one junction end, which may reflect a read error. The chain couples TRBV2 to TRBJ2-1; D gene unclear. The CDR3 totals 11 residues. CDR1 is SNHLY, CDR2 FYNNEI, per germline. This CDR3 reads CASSEMTKRAF. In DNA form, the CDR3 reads TGTGCCAGCAGTGAAATGACGAAACGGGCCTTC.

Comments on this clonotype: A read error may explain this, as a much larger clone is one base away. Here the CDR3 reads CASSNRGPDAGELFF. In DNA form, the CDR3 reads TGTGCCAGCAGTAACAGGGGGCCCGACGCCGGGGAGCTGTTTTTT. This chain links TRBV2 with TRBJ2-2; TRBD1 matches at 9 bases. The CDR3 covers 15 residues. In germline, CDR1 is SNHLY, CDR2 FYNNEI. After removal of 5 bases from V and 6 bases from J, the junction contained 7 bases not matched to a gene.

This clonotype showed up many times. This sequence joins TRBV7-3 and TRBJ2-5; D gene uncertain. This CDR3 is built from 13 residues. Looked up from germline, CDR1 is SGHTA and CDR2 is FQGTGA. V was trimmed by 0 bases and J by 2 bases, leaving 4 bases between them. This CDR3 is CASSLTWQETQYF. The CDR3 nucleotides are TGTGCCAGCAGCTTAACATGGCAAGAGACCCAGTACTTC.

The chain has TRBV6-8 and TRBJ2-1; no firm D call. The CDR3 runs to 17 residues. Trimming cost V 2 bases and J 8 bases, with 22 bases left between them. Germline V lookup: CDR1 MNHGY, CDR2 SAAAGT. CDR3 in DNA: TGTGCCAGCAGTTACCCCCGTACCCCCATTCCGGTCGATGAGCAGTTCTTC. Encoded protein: CASSYPRTPIPVDEQFF.

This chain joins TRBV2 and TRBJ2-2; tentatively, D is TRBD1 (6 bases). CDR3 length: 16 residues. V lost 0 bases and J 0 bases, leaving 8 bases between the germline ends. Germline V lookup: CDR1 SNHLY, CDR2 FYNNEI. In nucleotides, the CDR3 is TGTGCCAGCAGTGAAGCAGGGGGAGCGAACACCGGGGAGCTGTTTTTT. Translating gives CASSEAGGANTGELFF.

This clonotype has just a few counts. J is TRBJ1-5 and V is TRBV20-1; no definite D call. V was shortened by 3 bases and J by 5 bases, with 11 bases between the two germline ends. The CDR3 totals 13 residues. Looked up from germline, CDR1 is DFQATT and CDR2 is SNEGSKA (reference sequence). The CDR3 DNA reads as TGCAGTGCTAGTACCAAGTGGGATCAGCCCCAGCATTTT. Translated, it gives CSASTKWDQPQHF.

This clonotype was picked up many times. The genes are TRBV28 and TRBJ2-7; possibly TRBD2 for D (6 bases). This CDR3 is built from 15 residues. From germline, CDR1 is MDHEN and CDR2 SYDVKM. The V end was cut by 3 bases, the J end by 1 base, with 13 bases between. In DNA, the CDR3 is TGTGCCAGCAGTTTGTCACTAGCAGAATCCTACGAGCAGTACTTC. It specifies CASSLSLAESYEQYF. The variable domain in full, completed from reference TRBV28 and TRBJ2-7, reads DVKVTQSSRYLVKRTGEKVFLECVQDMDHENMFWYRQDPGLGLRLIYFSYDVKMKEKGDIPEGYSVSREKKERFSLILESASTNQTSMYLCASSLSLAESYEQYFGPGTRLTVT.

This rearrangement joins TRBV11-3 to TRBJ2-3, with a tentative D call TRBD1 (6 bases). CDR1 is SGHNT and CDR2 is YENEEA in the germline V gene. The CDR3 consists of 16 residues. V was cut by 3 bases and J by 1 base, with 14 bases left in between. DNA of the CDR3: TGTGCCAGCAGCTTCGGACAGACACCCGGCACAGATACGCAGTATTTT. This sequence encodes CASSFGQTPGTDTQYF.

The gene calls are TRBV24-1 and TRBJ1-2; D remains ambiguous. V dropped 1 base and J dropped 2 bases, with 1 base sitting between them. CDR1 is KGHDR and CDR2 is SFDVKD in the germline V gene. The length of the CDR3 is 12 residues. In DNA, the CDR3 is TGTGCCACCAGTGATTTAAACTATGGCTACACCTTC. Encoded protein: CATSDLNYGYTF.

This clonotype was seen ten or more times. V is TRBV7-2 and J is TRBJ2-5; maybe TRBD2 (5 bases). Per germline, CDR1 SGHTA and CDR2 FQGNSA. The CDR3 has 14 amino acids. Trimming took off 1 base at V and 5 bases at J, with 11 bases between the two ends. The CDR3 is CASSLVGRRETQYF. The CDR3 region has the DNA TGTGCCAGCAGCTTAGTAGGCAGGAGGGAGACCCAGTACTTC.

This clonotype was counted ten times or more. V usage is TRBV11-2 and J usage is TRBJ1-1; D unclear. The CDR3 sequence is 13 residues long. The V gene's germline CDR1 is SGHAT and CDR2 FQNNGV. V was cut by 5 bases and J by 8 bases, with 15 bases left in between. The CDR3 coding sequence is TGTGCCAGCAGCAAACGGAGGTACCCCGAAGCTTTCTTT. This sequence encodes CASSKRRYPEAFF.